Presented here are 25 T cell receptor beta chains from one specimen sequenced in a study of T cells in Graves' hyperthyroidism and ophthalmopathy. The investigators amplified TCR beta CDR3 regions from RNA transcripts. In the first-round RT-PCR of the TCR CDR3, the HTBI primer set was used. TCRdb re-derived calls from the multiplex PCR reads in MiXCR, one entry per CDR3 protein. Here the sample spans 450,000 to 600,000 distinct CDR3 sequences, 20% being singletons. Sequenced sample: blood. All receptors come from a man aged 40-49 years with Graves' ophthalmopathy.

This clonotype was observed many times. This chain uses TRBV11-2 with TRBJ2-7, with TRBD1 identical over 8 bases. The CDR3 sequence is 13 residues long. V lost 5 bases to trimming and J lost 3 bases; unmatched junction nucleotides: 3. Germline CDR1 reads SGHAT; CDR2 reads FQNNGV. The CDR3 reads CASSHGQGYEQYF. CDR3 coding DNA: TGTGCCAGCAGCCATGGACAGGGCTACGAGCAGTACTTC.

This chain links TRBV7-9 with TRBJ2-3; unclear D gene. The CDR3 runs to 14 residues. Germline lookup yields CDR1 SEHNR and CDR2 FQNEAQ (reference sequence). The germline V and J ends were trimmed by 5 bases and 2 bases, with 11 bases remaining between them. CDR3 residues: CASSAPLPTDTQYF. The CDR3 DNA reads TGTGCCAGCAGCGCCCCTTTACCCACAGATACGCAGTATTTT. Filled out from reference TRBV7-9 and TRBJ2-3, the complete variable domain reads DTGVSQNPRHKITKRGQNVTFRCDPISEHNRLYWYRQTLGQGPEFLTYFQNEAQLEKSRLLSDRFSAERPKGSFSTLEIQRTEQGDSAMYLCASSAPLPTDTQYFGPGTRLTVL.

This clonotype was detected only once. The J gene is TRBJ2-5, the V gene TRBV11-2, with 11 bases lining up with TRBD2. The ends lost 8 bases at V and 0 bases at J; junction bases unmatched: 11. Germline-derived CDR1 and CDR2 are SGHAT and FQNNGV. This CDR3 has 17 amino acids. CDR3 amino acids: CASGYLGLAADQETQYF. In DNA, the CDR3 is TGTGCCAGCGGATACCTGGGACTAGCGGCCGACCAAGAGACCCAGTACTTC. The whole variable domain, filled in from reference TRBV11-2 and TRBJ2-5, reads EAGVAQSPRYKIIEKRQSVAFWCNPISGHATLYWYQQILGQGPKLLIQFQNNGVVDDSQLPKDRFSAERLKGVDSTLKIQPAKLEDSAVYLCASGYLGLAADQETQYFGPGTRLLVL.

In its sample, this clonotype was seen a few times. This rearrangement joins TRBV18 to TRBJ1-1, with a tentative D call TRBD1 (5 bases). V shed 4 bases and J shed 3 bases, with 12 bases lying between them. CDR3 length equals 14 residues. The germline V gene has CDR1 KGHSH and CDR2 LQKENI. The chain's CDR3 is CASSRQGSDTEAFF. Written as DNA, the CDR3 is TGTGCCAGCTCACGGCAGGGAAGTGACACTGAAGCTTTCTTT.

Many counts were recorded for this clonotype. J is TRBJ2-3 and V is TRBV7-3; D perhaps matches TRBD2 (5 bases). The CDR3 length is 14 residues. Germline V CDR1 and CDR2: SGHTA, FQGTGA. The V and J ends lost 1 base and 2 bases respectively, with 7 bases between them. The CDR3 nucleotides are TGTGCCAGCAGCTTAATCGGGGTCACAGATACGCAGTATTTT. Protein sequence: CASSLIGVTDTQYF. The complete variable domain, with remaining parts taken from reference TRBV7-3 and TRBJ2-3, reads GAGVSQTPSNKVTEKGKYVELRCDPISGHTALYWYRQSLGQGPEFLIYFQGTGAADDSGLPNDRFFAVRPEGSVSTLKIQRTERGDSAVYLCASSLIGVTDTQYFGPGTRLTVL.

The rearrangement links TRBV11-2 to TRBJ1-1; D is perhaps TRBD1 (5 bases). Looked up from germline, CDR1 is SGHAT and CDR2 is FQNNGV. Trimming removed 5 bases from V and 4 bases from J, with 17 bases in between. The CDR3 is made up of 15 amino acids. The CDR3 sequence is CASSLPKRGGTEAFF. The CDR3 bases are TGTGCCAGCAGCCTCCCTAAGAGGGGTGGCACTGAAGCTTTCTTT.

This clonotype was detected a few times. The chain uses TRBV6-2 or TRBV6-3 and TRBJ2-1; TRBD2 aligns across 7 bases. The CDR3 covers 16 residues. Germline CDR1 reads MNHEY; CDR2 reads SVGEGT. The V and J ends lost 2 bases and 3 bases, in that order; junction bases with no gene match: 7. The CDR3 nucleotides read TGTGCCAGCAGTTACCCGGGGACTATTTTCTACAATGAGCAGTTCTTC. Its protein is CASSYPGTIFYNEQFF.

CDR3 nucleotide sequence: TGTGCCAGCAGCATAGAGGGACAGGGCACGGCGATATATTTT. Translated, it gives CASSIEGQGTAIYF. V gene TRBV6-1 combines with J gene TRBJ1-3; 9 bases are a match to TRBD1. V was clipped by 6 bases and J by 13 bases; unmatched bases: 13. The CDR3 loop spans 14 amino acids. CDR1 is MNHNS and CDR2 is SASEGT in the germline V gene.

This chain links TRBV9 with TRBJ1-6; D not certain. V was trimmed by 0 bases and J by 7 bases, leaving 8 bases between them. Looked up from germline, CDR1 is SGDLS and CDR2 is YYNGEE. CDR3 length equals 14 residues. DNA of the CDR3: TGTGCCAGCAGCGTAGTACCGTTAAATTCACCCCTCCACTTT. This sequence encodes CASSVVPLNSPLHF.

This clonotype was seen a single time. Being one base from a much bigger clone, this may be a read error. The V gene is TRBV30, the J gene TRBJ1-1; a weak D match, TRBD1 (6 bases). Germline-derived CDR1 and CDR2 are GTSNPN and SVGIG (reference sequence). This CDR3 has 12 residues. Trimming left V 5 bases short and J 5 bases short, with 12 bases between. The DNA for the CDR3 is TGTGCCTGGGACGGGGGGCAAACTGAAGCTTTCTTT. Amino acids: CAWDGGQTEAFF.

This clonotype was observed a few times. The chain is built from TRBV2 and TRBJ1-2; D is ambiguous. The V end lost 8 bases, the J end lost 5 bases, and 15 bases lay between the germline ends. The CDR3 runs 13 residues. Germline V gives CDR1 SNHLY, CDR2 FYNNEI. As DNA, the CDR3 is TGTGCCAGCCGGACGGTACAGATTTATGGCTACACCTTC. Translating it yields CASRTVQIYGYTF.

This clonotype was counted a few times. The gene calls are TRBV7-9 and TRBJ2-1; D is perhaps TRBD2 (6 bases). Between the trimmed V and J ends, which lost 2 bases and 8 bases, there was a span of 16 bases. This CDR3 has 15 amino acids. From germline, CDR1 is SEHNR and CDR2 FQNEAQ (reference sequence). The CDR3 loop reads CASSLMGQGGDEQFF. CDR3 DNA sequence: TGTGCCAGCAGCTTAATGGGGCAGGGAGGAGATGAGCAGTTCTTC. The full variable domain, completed using reference TRBV7-9 and TRBJ2-1, is DTGVSQNPRHKITKRGQNVTFRCDPISEHNRLYWYRQTLGQGPEFLTYFQNEAQLEKSRLLSDRFSAERPKGSFSTLEIQRTEQGDSAMYLCASSLMGQGGDEQFFGPGTRLTVL.

Many counts were recorded for this clonotype. This sequence joins TRBV7-2 and TRBJ2-1, with D perhaps TRBD2 (6 bases). The CDR3 is 13 residues long. CDR1 and CDR2 (germline): SGHTA, FQGNSA. The ends were cut back, 2 bases at V and 8 bases at J, with 10 bases in the middle. In nucleotides, the CDR3 is TGTGCCAGCAGCTTATCGGGGGATGATGAGCAGTTCTTC. This sequence encodes CASSLSGDDEQFF.

This clonotype was picked up many times. The V gene is TRBV20-1, the J gene TRBJ1-2, with a possible D match to TRBD1 (5 bases). V lost 7 bases and J lost 9, with 18 bases in between. Germline values: CDR1 DFQATT, CDR2 SNEGSKA (reference sequence). This CDR3 region has 12 residues. In DNA form, the CDR3 reads TGCAGTGTCCCGGGACTCGCGCCGAGCTACACCTTC. As protein: CSVPGLAPSYTF.

This chain uses TRBV5-4 with TRBJ2-2; 9 bases fit TRBD2. The CDR3 is 18 amino acids. Looked up from germline, CDR1 is SGHNT and CDR2 is YYREEE (reference sequence). The V gene end was trimmed by 3 bases and the J gene end by 7 bases; junction bases not matched to a gene: 16. The CDR3 nucleotides are TGTGCCAGCAGCTGGCGCTCTGGCGGGAGGGCCTGGGGCGGGGAGCTGTTTTTT. This encodes CASSWRSGGRAWGGELFF.

This clonotype came up many times. The chain links TRBV7-2 to TRBJ2-1, with TRBD2 matching over 9 bases. The CDR3 consists of 16 residues. Germline loops: CDR1 SGHTA, CDR2 FQGNSA. Unmatched junction bases numbered 6, after V lost 6 bases and J lost 0 bases. CDR3 amino acids: CASSSFSGSSYNEQFF. In nucleotides, the CDR3 is TGTGCCAGCAGTTCATTTAGCGGGAGCTCCTACAATGAGCAGTTCTTC.

In this sample, this clonotype turned up a few times. This rearrangement joins TRBV12-3 or TRBV12-4 to TRBJ2-3; possible D gene TRBD1, 6 bases. Trimming took 4 bases from V and 2 from J, leaving 10 bases between them. The length of the CDR3 is 14 residues. CDR3 sequence reads: CASSWGPDTDTQYF. Written as DNA, the CDR3 is TGTGCCAGCAGTTGGGGGCCTGACACAGATACGCAGTATTTT.

In this sample, this clonotype turned up a few times. The chain joins TRBV29-1 to TRBJ2-7; D not certain. Trimming cost V 4 bases and J 3 bases, with 7 bases left between them. The CDR3 extends over 11 amino acids. The germline V gene has CDR1 SQVTM and CDR2 ANQGSEA. Here the CDR3 reads CSVVMDYEQYF. The CDR3 nucleotides read TGCAGCGTTGTGATGGACTACGAGCAGTACTTC.

This clonotype has ten or more counts. The chain links TRBV29-1 to TRBJ1-1; D is unclear. Deletions cut 4 bases from V and 0 bases from J, with 12 bases between. CDR1 and CDR2 (germline): SQVTM, ANQGSEA. The CDR3 length is 14 residues. The CDR3: CSVAMDGMNTEAFF. The CDR3 region has the DNA TGCAGCGTTGCAATGGACGGGATGAACACTGAAGCTTTCTTT.

The chain recombines TRBV12-3 or TRBV12-4 with TRBJ2-7, with 7 bases matching TRBD1. V dropped 4 bases and J dropped 3; count of bases not matched to a gene: 9. CDR3 length: 15 residues. Written as DNA, the CDR3 is TGTGCCAGCAGTTACTCGGTAGGGGACAGCTACGAGCAGTACTTC. Encoded protein: CASSYSVGDSYEQYF.

Ten or more counts support this clonotype. The J gene is TRBJ1-2, the V gene TRBV5-1, with D perhaps matching TRBD1 (6 bases). Trimming removed 0 bases from V and 6 bases from J, with 12 bases in between. Looked up from germline, CDR1 is SGHRS and CDR2 is YFSETQ. This CDR3 region has 14 residues. CDR3: CASSLAPGGDGYTF. CDR3 nucleotide sequence: TGCGCCAGCAGCTTGGCCCCGGGGGGCGATGGCTACACCTTC.

This clonotype was detected ten times or more. V usage is TRBV12-3 or TRBV12-4 and J usage is TRBJ2-1, with TRBD1 matching over 8 bases. After removal of 6 bases from V and 2 bases from J, the junction contained 12 bases not matched to a gene. The CDR3 totals 17 residues. The DNA of the CDR3 is TGTGCCAGCAGCCCCTGGACAGGGCAAGCTGCCTACAATGAGCAGTTCTTC. Protein: CASSPWTGQAAYNEQFF.

This clonotype was counted ten times or more. This chain connects TRBV6-1 to TRBJ1-1; D call uncertain. Trimming left V 5 bases short and J 4 bases short, with 14 bases between. Germline values: CDR1 MNHNS, CDR2 SASEGT. The CDR3 spans 14 residues. DNA for the CDR3: TGTGCCAGCAGTCTAGGTACACGCGGCACTGAAGCTTTCTTT. Its protein is CASSLGTRGTEAFF.

The V gene is TRBV12-3 or TRBV12-4, the J gene TRBJ1-5; no firm D call. V dropped 5 bases and J dropped 2 bases, with 10 bases sitting between them. The CDR3 length is 14 residues. CDR3 DNA: TGTGCCAGCAGTGCGGAGGGAGGCAATCAGCCCCAGCATTTT. Amino acid sequence: CASSAEGGNQPQHF.

The sample holds a few counts of this clonotype. The chain couples TRBV20-1 to TRBJ2-5; 8 nucleotides match TRBD2. Germline CDR1 and CDR2: DFQATT and SNEGSKA (reference sequence). CDR3 length: 14 amino acids. Trimming removed 1 base from V and 5 bases from J; junction bases left unmatched: 6. The CDR3 is CSARGGGPWETQYF. The CDR3 nucleotides are TGCAGTGCTAGAGGCGGGGGGCCGTGGGAGACCCAGTACTTC.